These T cell receptor beta chains were read from a single sample in a study of PD-L1 blockade in urothelial cancer. Data came from immunoSEQ multiplex PCR; TCRdb stores just in-frame clones and leaves some out. The table shows about 45,000 clones, with roughly 88% occurring only once. The input for sequencing was PBMCs, taken around atezolizumab (anti-PD-L1) treatment. The receptors originated from an elderly man with urothelial cancer. The CDR3 runs from the conserved cysteine through the conserved F or W. D genes are given only for firm matches. Rows may omit the clone size; those that give it use once, few, many or a size class.

abundance: -
v_gene: TRBV30
d_gene: -
j_gene: TRBJ2-1
CDR3aa: CAWSADNEQFF
CDR3nt: TGTGCCTGGAGTGCGGACAATGAGCAGTTCTTC

abundance: -
v_gene: TRBV2
d_gene: TRBD2
j_gene: TRBJ2-3
CDR3aa: CASRDPRLAGEYDTQYF
CDR3nt: TGTGCCAGCAGGGACCCGCGACTAGCGGGAGAATACGATACGCAGTATTTT

abundance: -
v_gene: TRBV4-2
d_gene: TRBD2
j_gene: TRBJ2-1
CDR3aa: CASSRTTSGDYNEQFF
CDR3nt: TGTGCCAGCAGCCGGACCACTAGCGGGGATTACAATGAGCAGTTCTTC

abundance: -
v_gene: TRBV6-5
d_gene: TRBD1
j_gene: TRBJ2-7
CDR3aa: CASSRQGAYYEQYF
CDR3nt: TGTGCCAGCAGTCGACAGGGGGCCTACTACGAGCAGTACTTC

abundance: -
v_gene: TRBV2
d_gene: -
j_gene: TRBJ2-3
CDR3aa: CASRRATSTDTQYF
CDR3nt: TGTGCCAGCCGGCGGGCTACTAGCACAGATACGCAGTATTTT

abundance: -
v_gene: TRBV2
d_gene: TRBD1
j_gene: TRBJ2-6
CDR3aa: CASIRDRGLSGANVLTF
CDR3nt: TGTGCCAGCATTCGGGACAGGGGACTTTCTGGGGCCAACGTCCTGACTTTC

abundance: few
v_gene: TRBV9
d_gene: TRBD1
j_gene: TRBJ2-1
CDR3aa: CASSRGGTGVDEQFF
CDR3nt: TGTGCCAGCAGTAGGGGAGGGACAGGGGTCGATGAGCAGTTCTTC

abundance: -
v_gene: TRBV28
d_gene: TRBD2
j_gene: TRBJ2-2
CDR3aa: CASSPPGLVTGELFF
CDR3nt: TGTGCCAGCAGCCCCCCTGGACTAGTCACCGGGGAGCTGTTTTTT

abundance: few
v_gene: TRBV29-1
d_gene: -
j_gene: TRBJ1-3
CDR3aa: CSIRDTFSGNTIYF
CDR3nt: TGCAGCATCCGGGACACCTTCTCTGGAAACACCATATATTTT

abundance: -
v_gene: TRBV19
d_gene: TRBD2
j_gene: TRBJ2-3
CDR3aa: CASGRDDRTDTQYF
CDR3nt: TGTGCCAGTGGGAGGGATGACCGAACAGATACGCAGTATTTT

abundance: -
v_gene: TRBV30
d_gene: -
j_gene: TRBJ1-3
CDR3aa: CAWSGLTGNTIYF
CDR3nt: TGTGCCTGGAGTGGACTTACTGGAAACACCATATATTTT

abundance: once
v_gene: TRBV28
d_gene: TRBD1
j_gene: TRBJ1-5
CDR3aa: CASSAPGTGVNQPQHF
CDR3nt: TGTGCCAGCAGTGCCCCCGGGACAGGGGTCAATCAGCCCCAGCATTTT

abundance: -
v_gene: TRBV11-3
d_gene: TRBD1
j_gene: TRBJ2-2
CDR3aa: CASSWGQGSSGELFF
CDR3nt: TGTGCCAGCAGCTGGGGACAGGGGTCGAGCGGGGAGCTGTTTTTT

abundance: -
v_gene: TRBV11-2
d_gene: -
j_gene: TRBJ2-7
CDR3aa: CASSPGGALEQYF
CDR3nt: TGTGCCAGCAGCCCTGGGGGGGCCCTAGAGCAGTACTTC